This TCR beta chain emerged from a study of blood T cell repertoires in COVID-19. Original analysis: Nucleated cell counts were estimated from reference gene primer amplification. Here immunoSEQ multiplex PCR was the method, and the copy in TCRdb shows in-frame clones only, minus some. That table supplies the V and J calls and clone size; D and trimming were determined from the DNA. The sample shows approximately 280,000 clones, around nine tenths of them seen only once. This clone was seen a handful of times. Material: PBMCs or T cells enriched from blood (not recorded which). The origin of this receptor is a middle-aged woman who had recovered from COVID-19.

The CDR3 DNA follows: TGTGCCAGCCGAGGACAATCGAACACCGGGGAGCTGTTTTTT. Its protein is CASRGQSNTGELFF. The V call is TRBV2, the J call TRBJ2-2, with D perhaps matching TRBD1 (5 bases). This CDR3 contains 14 residues. Germline CDR1 and CDR2: SNHLY and FYNNEI. Trimming cost V 8 bases and J 0 bases, with 10 bases left between them.